These 22 T cell receptor beta chains share one sample of origin, sequenced in a study of healthy donors' naive CD4 and CD8 T cells. TCR libraries were built from about 520 ng of total RNA by linear amplification. TCRdb reprocessed the reads via MiXCR and lists one record per CDR3 protein. The sample records 200,000 or so distinct CDR3 sequences, 65% to 80% being singletons. The sample was naive CD4+ and CD8+ T cells sorted from blood, pooled from several donors. The source of these receptors is a pool of human donors in good health; the sample pools cells from several healthy donors.

The rearrangement links TRBV30 to TRBJ1-5; TRBD1 is a possible D gene (5 bases). Trimming removed 2 bases at V and 7 bases at J, with 18 bases between. The CDR3 length is 15 residues. CDR1 is GTSNPN, CDR2 SVGIG, per germline (reference sequence). The CDR3 DNA reads as TGTGCCTGGAGTCCCCCGGCGGGCAGGGTACAGCCCCAGCATTTT. Protein sequence: CAWSPPAGRVQPQHF.

The V and J genes are TRBV29-1 and TRBJ1-3; no clear D. The V and J ends lost 6 bases and 4 bases respectively, with 16 bases between them. CDR3 size: 14 residues. Germline V lookup: CDR1 SQVTM, CDR2 ANQGSEA. The CDR3 sequence: CSVRDIGIGNTIYF. The CDR3 nucleotides are TGCAGCGTGCGCGACATTGGGATCGGAAACACCATATATTTT. The full variable domain, completed using reference TRBV29-1 and TRBJ1-3, is SAVISQKPSRDICQRGTSLTIQCQVDSQVTMMFWYRQQPGQSLTLIATANQGSEATYESGFVIDKFPISRPNLTFSTLTVSNMSPEDSSIYLCSVRDIGIGNTIYFGEGSWLTVV.

J is TRBJ1-5 and V is TRBV19; 7 bases align to TRBD1. CDR3 length: 14 residues. Trimming at V came to 3 bases and at J to 6 bases, leaving 5 bases not matched to a gene. The germline gives CDR1 LNHDA, CDR2 SQIVND (reference sequence). CDR3 DNA: TGTGCCAGTAGTATTTCGAGGGGGCGTCAGCCCCAGCATTTT. Amino acids: CASSISRGRQPQHF. The variable domain in full, completed from reference TRBV19 and TRBJ1-5, reads DGGITQSPKYLFRKEGQNVTLSCEQNLNHDAMYWYRQDPGQGLRLIYYSQIVNDFQKGDIAEGYSVSREKKESFPLTVTSAQKNPTAFYLCASSISRGRQPQHFGDGTRLSIL.

This rearrangement joins TRBV29-1 to TRBJ2-7; maybe TRBD1 (6 bases). V dropped 6 bases and J dropped 2 bases, with 17 bases sitting between them. Germline V CDR1 and CDR2: SQVTM, ANQGSEA. CDR3 length: 14 residues. The CDR3 loop is CSVAGDSVPYEQYF. CDR3 DNA sequence: TGCAGCGTCGCAGGGGATAGCGTCCCCTACGAGCAGTACTTC.

This sequence joins TRBV29-1 and TRBJ2-1; D may match TRBD1 or TRBD2 (5 bases each). From germline, CDR1 is SQVTM and CDR2 ANQGSEA. Trimming cost V 6 bases and J 5 bases, with 17 bases left between them. The CDR3 is 14 amino acids. CDR3 amino acids: CSVGPQDFNNEQFF. The CDR3 region has the DNA TGCAGCGTGGGGCCCCAGGACTTCAACAATGAGCAGTTCTTC.

The chain is built from TRBV15 and TRBJ2-5; possible D gene TRBD1, 5 bases. The CDR3 runs 17 residues. Germline CDR1 is LNHNV and CDR2 is YYDKDF (reference sequence). V was cut by 1 base and J by 4 bases, with 19 bases left in between. In nucleotides, the CDR3 is TGTGCCACCAGCAGAGTGGGGCTAGAGAAGGAGTTAGAGACCCAGTACTTC. Translating it yields CATSRVGLEKELETQYF.

The chain combines TRBV12-3 or TRBV12-4 with TRBJ2-7, with 9 bases aligning to TRBD2. After removal of 2 bases from V and 5 bases from J, the junction contained 4 bases not matched to a gene. The CDR3 extends over 14 amino acids. The CDR3 is CASSLIAGVNEQYF. CDR3 bases: TGTGCCAGCAGTTTAATAGCGGGAGTAAACGAGCAGTACTTC.

V is TRBV10-3 and J is TRBJ2-7; TRBD1 is a possible D gene (6 bases). The V gene lost 6 bases and the J gene lost 2 bases, with 11 bases spanning the gap. CDR3 length equals 13 residues. Germline V CDR1 and CDR2: ENHRY, SYGVKD. The CDR3 protein is CAISSRTAYEQYF. The CDR3 DNA reads as TGTGCCATCAGCTCACGGACAGCCTACGAGCAGTACTTC.

The chain recombines TRBV15 with TRBJ2-7, with TRBD2 as a possible D gene (6 bases). The ends were cut back, 1 base at V and 3 bases at J, with 10 bases in the middle. Looked up from germline, CDR1 is LNHNV and CDR2 is YYDKDF (reference sequence). This CDR3 is 14 amino acids long. For the CDR3, the DNA is TGTGCCACCAGCAGAGGCGGGGAAAACTACGAGCAGTACTTC. It translates to CATSRGGENYEQYF. Full variable domain (remainder filled in from reference TRBV15 and TRBJ2-7): DAMVIQNPRYQVTQFGKPVTLSCSQTLNHNVMYWYQQKSSQAPKLLFHYYDKDFNNEADTPDNFQSRRPNTSFCFLDIRSPGLGDTAMYLCATSRGGENYEQYFGPGTRLTVT.

This chain connects TRBV12-3 or TRBV12-4 to TRBJ1-2, with D perhaps TRBD1 (6 bases). This CDR3 region has 13 residues. The ends were cut back, 3 bases at V and 8 bases at J, with 13 bases in the middle. In DNA, the CDR3 is TGTGCCAGCAGTTTTCGGACAGTCGTAGGCTACACCTTC. It is translated as CASSFRTVVGYTF.

The chain combines TRBV14 with TRBJ2-2; 9 bases match TRBD2. The CDR3 is made up of 17 amino acids. After removal of 3 bases from V and 5 bases from J, the junction contained 10 bases not matched to a gene. Germline loops: CDR1 SGHDN, CDR2 FVKESK. As DNA, the CDR3 is TGTGCCAGCAGCCACCTAAGCGGGAGGTCAGGGACCGGGGAGCTGTTTTTT. Its protein is CASSHLSGRSGTGELFF.

The V and J genes are TRBV11-3 and TRBJ2-7; 9 bases agree with TRBD1. The CDR3 has 13 residues. The trim removed 5 bases at V and 6 bases at J, leaving 5 bases unmatched. Germline V gene data show CDR1 as SGHNT and CDR2 as YENEEA. The CDR3 loop is CASSKGQGSEQYF. CDR3 DNA: TGTGCCAGCAGCAAGGGACAGGGAAGCGAGCAGTACTTC.

The chain combines TRBV13 with TRBJ2-7; maybe TRBD1 (5 bases). Germline CDR1 is PRHDT and CDR2 is FYEKMQ (reference sequence). Trimming cost V 5 bases and J 3 bases, with 11 bases left between them. The CDR3 totals 13 residues. The CDR3, as DNA: TGTGCCAGCAGCCCGCAGGGTGTCTACGAGCAGTACTTC. It yields the protein CASSPQGVYEQYF.

The CDR3 coding sequence is TGTGCCAGCAGCCCTTCCGAACAGGACTATGGCTACACCTTC. Amino acids: CASSPSEQDYGYTF. The chain uses TRBV12-3 or TRBV12-4 and TRBJ1-2, with D possibly matching TRBD1 (5 bases). The CDR3 sequence is 14 residues long. The V end lost 6 bases, the J end lost 3 bases, and 14 bases lay between the germline ends.

This chain links TRBV10-3 with TRBJ2-7, with 9 bases matching TRBD2. Per germline, CDR1 ENHRY and CDR2 SYGVKD. V lost 5 bases, J lost 0 bases, and 8 bases stayed unmatched. The CDR3 has 16 residues. The CDR3 protein is CAISKEGTSNSYEQYF. The CDR3 DNA reads TGTGCCATCAGTAAAGAAGGGACTAGCAACTCCTACGAGCAGTACTTC.

The chain uses TRBV29-1 and TRBJ2-3; a possible D gene is TRBD2 (5 bases). In germline, CDR1 is SQVTM, CDR2 ANQGSEA. V lost 6 bases to trimming and J lost 0 bases, with 16 bases between them. This CDR3 contains 15 residues. CDR3 sequence reads: CSVLGRHPSTDTQYF. CDR3 coding DNA: TGCAGCGTACTAGGGAGACATCCTAGCACAGATACGCAGTATTTT.

This chain uses TRBV7-8 with TRBJ2-7, with D perhaps matching TRBD2 (6 bases). The V end lost 5 bases, the J end lost 5 bases, and 13 bases lay between the germline ends. The germline CDR1 and CDR2 sequences are SGHVS and FQNEAQ. The CDR3 covers 13 residues. CDR3 loop: CASSHRRRDEQYF. The CDR3 nucleotides are TGTGCCAGCAGCCACCGCCGGAGGGACGAGCAGTACTTC.

The CDR3: CATSGLAGLNEQFF. CDR3 nucleotide sequence: TGTGCCACCAGTGGATTAGCGGGGTTGAATGAGCAGTTCTTC. The V call is TRBV24-1, the J call TRBJ2-1; 8 positions agree with TRBD2. With V trimmed by 5 bases and J by 7 bases, 6 bases remained unmatched. The CDR3 sequence is 14 residues long. The V gene's germline CDR1 is KGHDR and CDR2 SFDVKD.

Turning to this clonotype: Lacking the conserved final phenylalanine or tryptophan, this CDR3 likely reflects a read error. This chain uses TRBV19 with TRBJ1-1, with D perhaps matching TRBD1 (5 bases). V lost 5 bases and J 5 bases, leaving 15 bases between the germline ends. CDR3 size: 14 residues. Germline lookup yields CDR1 LNHDA and CDR2 SQIVND (reference sequence). For the CDR3, the DNA is TGTGCCAGTAGTCAGTATGGGACGGGGACTGAAGCTTTCCTT. It codes for CASSQYGTGTEAFL.

This chain uses TRBV20-1 with TRBJ2-7; D remains unclear. Looked up from germline, CDR1 is DFQATT and CDR2 is SNEGSKA (reference sequence). The CDR3 is 15 residues long. The V end was cut by 0 bases, the J end by 3 bases, with 15 bases between. CDR3 loop: CSARDLKGSGYEQYF. The CDR3 nucleotides read TGCAGTGCTAGAGATCTAAAAGGGTCAGGCTACGAGCAGTACTTC.

The chain links TRBV6-2 or TRBV6-3 to TRBJ2-1; D remains ambiguous. The length of the CDR3 is 11 residues. Germline V CDR1 and CDR2: MNHEY, SVGEGT. V was clipped by 6 bases and J by 4 bases, with 4 bases between them. This CDR3 reads CASRRYNEQFF. Here the CDR3 DNA reads TGTGCCAGCAGGCGATACAATGAGCAGTTCTTC.

The rearrangement links TRBV30 to TRBJ1-1, with a tentative D call TRBD1 (6 bases). Germline CDR1 reads GTSNPN; CDR2 reads SVGIG (reference sequence). The CDR3 is 11 residues long. Trimming shortened V by 4 bases and J by 3 bases, and 6 bases separated the two germline ends. The CDR3 loop is CAWNRDTEAFF. CDR3 nucleotide sequence: TGTGCCTGGAACAGGGACACTGAAGCTTTCTTT.